This T cell receptor beta chain comes out of a study of CD8 T cells in Susac syndrome. The CDR3 extends over 12 amino acids. The V and J ends lost 0 bases and 6 bases respectively, with 5 bases between them. Germline V gene sequence: CDR1 DFQATT, CDR2 SNEGSKA (reference sequence). An input of about 0.5 to 1 ug of RNA was subjected to reverse transcription using random hexamers. MiXCR, run by TCRdb on the immunoSEQ multiplex PCR reads, gives a single entry per CDR3 protein. This table has about 69,000 distinct CDR3 sequences, roughly 94% appearing once. Sequenced material: CD8+ T cells from PBMCs. This chain joins TRBV20-1 and TRBJ2-2; D is uncertain. The source is a human donor in good health. In DNA form, the CDR3 reads TGCAGTGCTAGAGAAGAATCCGGGGAGCTGTTTTTT. Translation gives CSAREESGELFF.